The clone carrying this T cell receptor (beta chain) occurred a few times. Sample-barcoded 5' priming and a J-beta primer mix drove a second PCR of 7 to 11 cycles. TCRdb processed the 5' RACE reads anew with MiXCR; each CDR3 protein has one entry. The data show about 700,000 distinct CDR3 sequences, with less than 40% seen just once and less than 20% held by the top ten. This sample was taken from a study of blood T cells in healthy people across ages. Trimming stripped 5 bases from V and 8 bases from J, with 19 bases between. This CDR3 comprises 15 residues. Per germline, CDR1 SEHNR and CDR2 FQNEAQ (reference sequence).

The sequence was obtained from a woman of 80 years or more in good health. The sequenced material came from blood. The chain recombines TRBV7-9 with TRBJ2-1; either TRBD1 or TRBD2 may supply D (5 bases each). CDR3: CASSLAASGLDEQFF. DNA for the CDR3: TGTGCCAGCAGCCTTGCAGCGTCGGGGCTGGATGAGCAGTTCTTC.